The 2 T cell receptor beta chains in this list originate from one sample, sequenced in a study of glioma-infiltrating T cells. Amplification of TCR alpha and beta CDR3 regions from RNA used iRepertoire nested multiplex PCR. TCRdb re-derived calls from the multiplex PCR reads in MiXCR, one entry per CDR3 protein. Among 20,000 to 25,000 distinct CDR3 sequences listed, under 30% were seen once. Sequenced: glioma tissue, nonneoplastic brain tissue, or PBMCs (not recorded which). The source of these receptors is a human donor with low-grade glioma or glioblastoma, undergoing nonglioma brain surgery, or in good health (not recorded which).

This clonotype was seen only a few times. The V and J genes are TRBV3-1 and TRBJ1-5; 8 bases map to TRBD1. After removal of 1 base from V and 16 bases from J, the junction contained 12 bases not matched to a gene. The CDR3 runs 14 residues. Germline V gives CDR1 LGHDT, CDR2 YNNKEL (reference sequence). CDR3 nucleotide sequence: TGTGCCAGCAGCCAAGGTTCTACAGGGGGGATAGCACATTTT. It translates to CASSQGSTGGIAHF.

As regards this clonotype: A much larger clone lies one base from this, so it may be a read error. CDR3 coding DNA: TGTGCCAGCAGTTCCCCCTCCAGGGTCGGGGATGAAAAACTGTTTTTT. It yields the protein CASSSPSRVGDEKLFF. The J gene is TRBJ1-4, the V gene TRBV6-6, with D perhaps matching TRBD1 (5 bases). Per germline, CDR1 MNHNY and CDR2 SVGAGI (reference sequence). The CDR3 is 16 amino acids. Between the trimmed V and J ends, which lost 4 bases and 6 bases, there was a span of 18 bases.